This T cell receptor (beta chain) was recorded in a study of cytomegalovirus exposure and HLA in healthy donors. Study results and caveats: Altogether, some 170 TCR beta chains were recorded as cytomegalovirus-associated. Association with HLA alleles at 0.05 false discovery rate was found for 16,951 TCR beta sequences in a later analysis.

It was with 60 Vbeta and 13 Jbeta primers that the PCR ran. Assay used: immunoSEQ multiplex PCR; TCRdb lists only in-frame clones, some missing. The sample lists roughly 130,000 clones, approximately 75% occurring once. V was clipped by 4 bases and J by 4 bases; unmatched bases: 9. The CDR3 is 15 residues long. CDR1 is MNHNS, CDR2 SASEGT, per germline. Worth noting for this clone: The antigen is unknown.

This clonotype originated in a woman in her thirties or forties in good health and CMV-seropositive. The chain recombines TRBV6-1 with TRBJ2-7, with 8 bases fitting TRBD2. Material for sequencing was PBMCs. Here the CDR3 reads CASSVYAGGVYEQYF. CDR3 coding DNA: TGTGCCAGCAGTGTGTATGCGGGGGGCGTGTACGAGCAGTACTTC.